Ten or more counts support the clone carrying this T cell receptor (beta chain). Its antigen is not known. This sample was included in a study of regulatory T cells in long-lasting Graves disease. Background on the study: Graves' patients who were just diagnosed had used antithyroid drugs for under 3 months. Study results and caveats: Lower TCR diversity characterized persistent Graves' patients relative to newly diagnosed patients. Persistent disease preferred TRBV28, TRBJ1-2 and TRBJ2-5.

The V end was cut by 6 bases, the J end by 10 bases, with 10 bases between. Germline CDR1 is MNHEY and CDR2 is SVGEGT. CDR3 length: 11 residues. Assembly of TCR beta libraries relied on iRepertoire HTBI primers together with Arm-PCR of CDR3 regions. One entry per CDR3 protein, called by TCRdb with MiXCR from the multiplex PCR reads. The repertoire consists of 300,000 to 400,000 distinct CDR3 sequences, with 18% occurring once and the leading ten covering about two fifths. The time point denotes: newly diagnosed GD, antithyroid drugs for less than 3 months. There was RNA extracted from PBMCs, and the TCR library was made from it. Collection of peripheral blood (roughly 9.3 milliliters) was done using EDTA tubes.

This clonotype was obtained from a female donor with Graves disease. This sample comprised peripheral blood mononuclear cells (PBMCs), obtained at new diagnosis, from a patient treated with antithyroid drugs. This sequence joins TRBV6-2 or TRBV6-3 and TRBJ2-1, with a possible D match to TRBD2 (6 bases). CDR3 DNA sequence: TGTGCCAGCAGGGCGGGACTCGAGCAGTTCTTC. Translating it yields CASRAGLEQFF.